These 28 T cell receptor beta chains were sequenced from one sample in a study of T-cell reconstitution after alpha-beta-depleted transplantation in children. Unique molecular identifiers were built into the TCRbeta library. TCRdb re-called the PCR reads through MiXCR, storing one row per CDR3 protein. The sample has roughly 100,000 distinct CDR3 sequences, around 7.8% seen once. This sample comprised PBMCs, obtained before TCRalphabeta/CD19-depleted stem cell transplant. The source is a boy aged 2 to 10 with acute lymphoblastic leukemia, due to receive a stem cell transplant.

This clonotype was counted at least ten times. The chain has TRBV7-8 and TRBJ1-5, with no clear D. V gave up 5 bases and J gave up 4 bases, with 15 bases separating them. This CDR3 is built from 15 residues. Germline V CDR1 and CDR2: SGHVS, FQNEAQ. The CDR3 DNA reads as TGTGCCAGCAGCCCTCTCACCCGGCCTAATCAGCCCCAGCATTTT. Its protein product is CASSPLTRPNQPQHF.

In this sample, this clonotype turned up many times. The chain recombines TRBV7-2 with TRBJ1-5; D may be TRBD1 (5 bases). The CDR3 covers 16 residues. CDR1 is SGHTA, CDR2 FQGNSA, per germline. V gave up 2 bases and J gave up 2 bases, with 13 bases separating them. CDR3: CASSLSSGGGNQPQHF. The CDR3, as DNA: TGTGCCAGCAGCTTAAGTTCCGGGGGAGGCAATCAGCCCCAGCATTTT.

Many counts were recorded for this clonotype. A read error may produce the germline difference seen at one junction end. The genes are TRBV7-7 and TRBJ2-5; 7 bases line up with TRBD2. CDR1 and CDR2 from the germline V gene are SSHAT and FNYEAQ (reference sequence). This CDR3 comprises 13 residues. Here the CDR3 DNA reads TGTGCTAGCAGCTTGGGGGGGTTGGAGACCCAGTACTTC. Its protein is CASSLGGLETQYF.

The table lists this clonotype with many counts. The V call is TRBV11-2, the J call TRBJ2-3; TRBD2 agrees at 7 bases. Germline V gene sequence: CDR1 SGHAT, CDR2 FQNNGV. The junction had 10 bases not matched to a gene; V was cut back by 8 bases and J by 2 bases. There are 15 residues in the CDR3. The CDR3: CASDTGRGFTDTQYF. DNA for the CDR3: TGTGCCAGCGACACGGGGCGGGGGTTCACAGATACGCAGTATTTT.

In its sample, this clonotype was seen many times. The V call is TRBV7-9, the J call TRBJ2-7; D might be TRBD2 (6 bases). V was clipped by 6 bases and J by 3 bases, with 9 bases between them. The CDR3 loop spans 12 amino acids. CDR1 is SEHNR and CDR2 is FQNEAQ in the germline V gene (reference sequence). This chain's CDR3 is CASRGRGYEQYF. In DNA form, the CDR3 reads TGTGCCAGCAGAGGGCGGGGCTACGAGCAGTACTTC.

Many counts were recorded for this clonotype. The chain is built from TRBV7-8 and TRBJ2-1; D unresolved. From germline, CDR1 is SGHVS and CDR2 FQNEAQ. The ends were cut back, 1 base at V and 10 bases at J, with 11 bases in the middle. The CDR3 extends over 13 amino acids. The CDR3 region is CASSLDGAEEQFF. The CDR3 DNA sequence: TGTGCCAGCAGCTTAGACGGCGCCGAGGAGCAGTTCTTC.

The CDR3 nucleotides are TGCAGTGTAATCAGGGATGTTGATGGCTACACCTTC. Its translation is CSVIRDVDGYTF. The chain employs TRBV20-1 and TRBJ1-2, with a tentative D call TRBD1 (5 bases). The length of the CDR3 is 12 residues. Per germline, CDR1 DFQATT and CDR2 SNEGSKA (reference sequence). Trimming removed 7 bases at V and 6 bases at J, with 15 bases between.

This chain uses TRBV4-2 with TRBJ2-7; D not resolved. The germline V gene has CDR1 LGHNA and CDR2 YNFKEQ. This CDR3 is built from 13 residues. V was shortened by 3 bases and J by 3 bases, with 9 bases between the two germline ends. The chain's CDR3 is CASSQELYYEQYF. The CDR3 bases are TGTGCCAGCAGCCAGGAGCTCTACTACGAGCAGTACTTC.

This clonotype was counted only a few times. The rearrangement links TRBV20-1 to TRBJ1-2, with D maybe TRBD1 (6 bases). Trimming removed 1 base at V and 11 bases at J, with 29 bases between. This CDR3 spans 17 amino acids. Germline CDR1 and CDR2: DFQATT and SNEGSKA (reference sequence). The CDR3 DNA reads TGCAGTGCTAGAGGGGGGGTCAGGGGCCCCGAACTACTTAGATACACCTTC. Encoded protein: CSARGGVRGPELLRYTF.

This chain uses TRBV9 with TRBJ1-2; D remains ambiguous. The V gene's germline CDR1 is SGDLS and CDR2 YYNGEE. V lost 0 bases and J lost 4, with 19 bases in between. The CDR3 length is 17 residues. CDR3 sequence reads: CASSVGGQYDEVYGYTF. The CDR3 nucleotides read TGTGCCAGCAGCGTAGGAGGGCAGTATGATGAGGTCTATGGCTACACCTTC.

V usage is TRBV7-2 and J usage is TRBJ1-5; D might be TRBD1 (5 bases). Looked up from germline, CDR1 is SGHTA and CDR2 is FQGNSA. This CDR3 has 17 amino acids. V shed 1 base and J shed 1 base, with 14 bases lying between them. The CDR3: CASSLVGHRRSNQPQHF. The CDR3 nucleotides read TGTGCCAGCAGCTTAGTTGGACATCGGAGGAGCAATCAGCCCCAGCATTTT.

The table lists this clonotype with many counts. The rearrangement joins TRBV5-5 to TRBJ1-2; 8 nucleotides align to TRBD1. Germline trimming cut 0 bases from V and 4 bases from J; bases unmatched to any gene: 5. CDR3 length: 15 amino acids. Germline CDR1 is SGHKS and CDR2 is YYEKEE (reference sequence). The CDR3 nucleotides are TGTGCCAGCAGCTTGGTCAGGGGGCACTCCTATGGCTACACCTTC. This gives the protein CASSLVRGHSYGYTF.

The DNA of the CDR3 is TGCAGTGCTAGTAGAGGGGGCTTCTACAATGAGCAGTTCTTC. It specifies CSASRGGFYNEQFF. This chain connects TRBV20-1 to TRBJ2-1; 7 nucleotides agree with TRBD1. The junction had 5 bases not matched to a gene; V was cut back by 3 bases and J by 3 bases. The CDR3 spans 14 residues. Germline V lookup: CDR1 DFQATT, CDR2 SNEGSKA (reference sequence).

The chain employs TRBV4-2 and TRBJ1-6; TRBD1 is a possible D gene (5 bases). Trimming took 0 bases from V and 11 from J, leaving 11 bases between them. CDR1 is LGHNA, CDR2 YNFKEQ, per germline. The CDR3 is 14 residues long. In nucleotides, the CDR3 is TGTGCCAGCAGCCAAGATTTGGGGCCCGCACCCCTCCACTTT. Protein sequence: CASSQDLGPAPLHF.

This clonotype was counted a few times. The chain joins TRBV5-1 to TRBJ1-5; possible D gene TRBD1, 6 bases. The CDR3 is made up of 12 amino acids. Germline loops: CDR1 SGHRS, CDR2 YFSETQ. Trimming left V 4 bases short and J 9 bases short, with 11 bases between. CDR3 DNA: TGCGCCAGCAGCGGGGGGGGCACGCCCCAGCATTTT. Residues: CASSGGGTPQHF. Based on the CDR3 plus reference TRBV5-1 and TRBJ1-5, the full variable domain is KAGVTQTPRYLIKTRGQQVTLSCSPISGHRSVSWYQQTPGQGLQFLFEYFSETQRNKGNFPGRFSGRQFSNSRSEMNVSTLELGDSALYLCASSGGGTPQHFGDGTRLSIL.

V is TRBV7-6 and J is TRBJ2-7, with D uncertain. The germline V gene has CDR1 SGHVS and CDR2 FNYEAQ. V lost 5 bases, J lost 5 bases, and 13 bases lay in between. This CDR3 has 13 amino acids. CDR3 bases: TGTGCCAGCAGCCTAACACCTGTCGACGAGCAGTACTTC. Translating gives CASSLTPVDEQYF.

This clonotype was seen repeatedly, ten times or more. The chain uses TRBV12-3 or TRBV12-4 and TRBJ1-1; maybe TRBD1 (5 bases). This CDR3 is 13 amino acids long. V was clipped by 2 bases and J by 7 bases, with 11 bases between them. In DNA, the CDR3 is TGTGCCAGCAGTTTACCTCCGGGACGTGAAGCTTTCTTT. Its protein is CASSLPPGREAFF.

This clonotype is medium-sized. The genes are TRBV7-2 and TRBJ2-2; D is tentatively TRBD1 or TRBD2 (5 bases each). The CDR3 runs 18 residues. V was cut by 2 bases and J by 3 bases, with 19 bases left in between. Germline V gives CDR1 SGHTA, CDR2 FQGNSA. CDR3 sequence reads: CASSLSGDPLLYTGELFF. For the CDR3, the DNA is TGTGCCAGCAGCTTATCCGGGGACCCACTTCTCTACACCGGGGAGCTGTTTTTT.

In this sample, this clonotype turned up many times. CDR3 DNA: TGCGCCAGCAGCCCCCGGGACTTCGGGGGTCAAGAGACCCAGTACTTC. Translating gives CASSPRDFGGQETQYF. The genes are TRBV5-1 and TRBJ2-5; D is possibly TRBD2 (6 bases). Trimming took off 4 bases at V and 2 bases at J, with 18 bases between the two ends. CDR3 length equals 16 residues. The germline V gene encodes CDR1 SGHRS and CDR2 YFSETQ. Full variable domain (outside the CDR3, taken from reference TRBV5-1 and TRBJ2-5): KAGVTQTPRYLIKTRGQQVTLSCSPISGHRSVSWYQQTPGQGLQFLFEYFSETQRNKGNFPGRFSGRQFSNSRSEMNVSTLELGDSALYLCASSPRDFGGQETQYFGPGTRLLVL.

This chain links TRBV7-7 with TRBJ2-1; 9 nucleotides align to TRBD1. The CDR3 runs to 18 residues. Germline CDR1 is SSHAT and CDR2 is FNYEAQ (reference sequence). Trimming took 2 bases from V and 0 from J; bases not matched to a gene: 8. Here the CDR3 DNA reads TGTGCCAGCAGCTTAAGGCGGACAGGGGTCGACTCCTACAATGAGCAGTTCTTC. Protein sequence: CASSLRRTGVDSYNEQFF.

In its sample, this clonotype was seen a few times. The J gene is TRBJ1-5, the V gene TRBV19; D uncertain. CDR3 length equals 15 residues. CDR1 is LNHDA, CDR2 SQIVND, per germline (reference sequence). V lost 3 bases and J lost 5, with 14 bases in between. CDR3 nucleotides: TGTGCCAGTAGTATCCGGCAGTATGGAGATCAGCCCCAGCATTTT. Translation: CASSIRQYGDQPQHF.

This clonotype was seen at least ten times. The CDR3 protein is CSARDGLSGGGDTQYF. For the CDR3, the DNA is TGCAGTGCTAGAGATGGCCTGAGCGGGGGAGGAGATACGCAGTATTTT. J is TRBJ2-3 and V is TRBV20-1; TRBD2 agrees at 8 bases. Germline CDR1 and CDR2: DFQATT and SNEGSKA (reference sequence). With 0 bases clipped from V and 5 bases from J, the junction kept 10 bases outside the gene matches. CDR3 length: 16 amino acids.

This clonotype was counted at least ten times. This chain links TRBV13 with TRBJ1-1, with D unclear. The length of the CDR3 is 16 residues. In germline, CDR1 is PRHDT, CDR2 FYEKMQ (reference sequence). V lost 5 bases to trimming and J lost 5 bases, with 21 bases between them. CDR3 region: CASSHASFHSETEAFF. CDR3 DNA sequence: TGTGCCAGCAGCCACGCCTCGTTCCATTCGGAAACTGAAGCTTTCTTT. The full variable domain, with the rest looked up from reference TRBV13 and TRBJ1-1, is AAGVIQSPRHLIKEKRETATLKCYPIPRHDTVYWYQQGPGQDPQFLISFYEKMQSDKGSIPDRFSAQQFSDYHSELNMSSLELGDSALYFCASSHASFHSETEAFFGQGTRLTVV.

V gene TRBV12-3 or TRBV12-4 combines with J gene TRBJ1-2, with a tentative D call TRBD1 (6 bases). The V end lost 5 bases, the J end lost 3 bases, and 10 bases lay between the germline ends. The CDR3 consists of 13 residues. This CDR3 reads CASSTNRDYGYTF. CDR3 sequence (DNA): TGTGCCAGCAGTACTAACAGGGACTATGGCTACACCTTC.

V gene TRBV20-1 combines with J gene TRBJ2-2; a possible D gene is TRBD1 (5 bases). Germline-derived CDR1 and CDR2 are DFQATT and SNEGSKA (reference sequence). This CDR3 is built from 14 residues. Trimming removed 4 bases from V and 0 bases from J, with 9 bases in between. CDR3 sequence (DNA): TGCAGTGCTATGGGGCAGTCGAACACCGGGGAGCTGTTTTTT. It is translated as CSAMGQSNTGELFF.

This clonotype has at least ten counts. The chain joins TRBV10-3 to TRBJ2-5; TRBD1 agrees at 7 bases. The CDR3 is made up of 13 amino acids. The V and J ends lost 2 bases and 5 bases, in that order; junction bases with no gene match: 2. Germline CDR1 and CDR2: ENHRY and SYGVKD. CDR3 loop: CAISEARGETQYF. The CDR3, as DNA: TGTGCCATCAGTGAGGCCAGGGGGGAGACCCAGTACTTC.

The CDR3 nucleotides read TGCGCCAGCAGCTCGACCGACAGGGCTCGCGAGCAGTACTTC. Translated, it gives CASSSTDRAREQYF. The genes are TRBV5-1 and TRBJ2-7; 7 bases fit TRBD1. This CDR3 is built from 14 residues. Germline lookup yields CDR1 SGHRS and CDR2 YFSETQ. V shed 3 bases and J 6 bases; nucleotides not matched to a gene: 9.

In its sample, this clonotype was seen a few times. The chain is built from TRBV6-1 and TRBJ1-1; the D gene is possibly TRBD1 (5 bases). Trimming pared 7 bases from V and 0 bases from J, leaving 15 bases between. The CDR3 consists of 15 residues. From germline, CDR1 is MNHNS and CDR2 SASEGT. The CDR3 coding sequence is TGTGCCAGCACGGAGATGGAGGGGATGAACACTGAAGCTTTCTTT. It translates to CASTEMEGMNTEAFF.